The 16 T cell receptor beta chains listed next were all sequenced from one sample in a study of T cells in Graves' hyperthyroidism and ophthalmopathy. Amplified regions were TCR beta CDR3 sequences from RNA transcripts. The TCR CDR3 first-round RT-PCR relied on the HTBI primer set. TCRdb reprocessed the multiplex PCR reads via MiXCR and lists one record per CDR3 protein. The sample lists more than 550,000 distinct CDR3 sequences; less than 45% were seen once. Sequencing was performed on peripheral blood or thyroid tissue (not recorded which). The source is an adult man with Graves' disease, either hyperthyroidism or ophthalmopathy (not recorded which).

This clonotype occurred many times. This chain joins TRBV5-1 and TRBJ1-4; 7 nucleotides agree with TRBD1. J was trimmed by 5 bases and V by 4 bases; bases with no gene match: 5. Germline loops: CDR1 SGHRS, CDR2 YFSETQ. The CDR3 is 14 amino acids. The CDR3 sequence is CASSRDSTNEKLFF. In nucleotides, the CDR3 is TGCGCCAGCAGCCGGGACAGTACGAATGAAAAACTGTTTTTT. Full variable domain (missing parts from reference TRBV5-1 and TRBJ1-4): KAGVTQTPRYLIKTRGQQVTLSCSPISGHRSVSWYQQTPGQGLQFLFEYFSETQRNKGNFPGRFSGRQFSNSRSEMNVSTLELGDSALYLCASSRDSTNEKLFFGSGTQLSVL.

The genes are TRBV7-2 and TRBJ1-4; the D is unclear. The CDR3 contains 13 residues. Germline V gives CDR1 SGHTA, CDR2 FQGNSA. V was pared by 2 bases and J by 13 bases, with 14 bases between. This CDR3 reads CASSLIKETGLFF. As DNA, the CDR3 is TGTGCCAGCAGCTTAATTAAAGAGACGGGACTGTTTTTT.

As to this clonotype: The CDR3 ends on some other residue instead of the conserved phenylalanine or tryptophan, so this is likely a read error. The rearrangement joins TRBV20-1 to TRBJ1-6; D may be TRBD1 (6 bases). V was trimmed by 0 bases and J by 9 bases, leaving 9 bases between them. CDR1 DFQATT and CDR2 SNEGSKA come from the germline V gene (reference sequence). The CDR3 has 13 amino acids. CDR3 residues: CSAREGHRSPLHY. The DNA of the CDR3 is TGCAGTGCTAGAGAGGGACATCGTTCACCCCTCCACTAT.

The rearrangement joins TRBV20-1 to TRBJ1-1, with 8 positions matching TRBD1. The junction had 8 bases not matched to a gene; V was cut back by 4 bases and J by 4 bases. This CDR3 spans 14 amino acids. Germline V gene lookup returns CDR1 DFQATT and CDR2 SNEGSKA (reference sequence). This chain's CDR3 is CSAKRTGTGTEAFF. Written as DNA, the CDR3 is TGCAGTGCTAAGAGGACAGGGACGGGCACTGAAGCTTTCTTT.

In this sample, this clonotype turned up many times. The chain has TRBV25-1 and TRBJ1-4, with D maybe TRBD1 (6 bases). This CDR3 is built from 16 residues. Trimming took off 3 bases at V and 8 bases at J, with 19 bases between the two ends. Per the germline V gene, CDR1 is MGHDK and CDR2 is SYGVNS. The CDR3 spells CASSDDAGAVKEKLFF. CDR3 nucleotides: TGTGCCAGCAGTGATGACGCAGGGGCTGTCAAGGAAAAACTGTTTTTT.

The rearrangement links TRBV12-3 or TRBV12-4 to TRBJ1-1; D gene ambiguous. This CDR3 is 8 amino acids long. The V end lost 8 bases, the J end lost 12 bases, and 7 bases lay between the germline ends. In DNA form, the CDR3 reads TGTGCCAGCCCCCGGCCTTTCTTT. Encoded protein: CASPRPFF.

This clonotype has only a few counts. V gene TRBV7-9 combines with J gene TRBJ1-6; TRBD1 aligns across 8 bases. Per the germline V gene, CDR1 is SEHNR and CDR2 is FQNEAQ (reference sequence). With V trimmed by 6 bases and J by 5 bases, 6 bases remained unmatched. CDR3 size: 15 residues. The chain's CDR3 is CASSTGQANNSPLHF. The CDR3 DNA reads TGTGCCAGCAGTACGGGACAGGCTAATAATTCACCCCTCCACTTT.

With regard to this clonotype: Its ends do not fully match the called genes, so a read error is possible. The V call is TRBV7-3, the J call TRBJ1-1; D ambiguous. The germline V gene encodes CDR1 SGHTA and CDR2 FQGTGA. This CDR3 region has 13 residues. The CDR3 sequence is CAGSFLMNTEAFF. As DNA, the CDR3 is TGTGCCGGCAGCTTTCTCATGAACACTGAAGCTTTCTTT.

This clonotype was seen ten or more times. The chain carries TRBV2 and TRBJ2-2; 8 nucleotides agree with TRBD1. After removal of 6 bases from V and 6 bases from J, the junction contained 0 bases not matched to a gene. Germline values: CDR1 SNHLY, CDR2 FYNNEI. This CDR3 spans 12 amino acids. CDR3 residues: CASRTGAGELFF. The CDR3 nucleotides read TGTGCCAGCAGGACAGGGGCCGGGGAGCTGTTTTTT.

The chain couples TRBV2 to TRBJ2-5; TRBD2 matches at 8 bases. The germline V gene encodes CDR1 SNHLY and CDR2 FYNNEI. The CDR3 has 15 residues. Trimming cost V 3 bases and J 5 bases; bases outside gene matches: 8. The CDR3 protein is CASSDKSGSFETQYF. DNA for the CDR3: TGTGCCAGCAGTGATAAAAGCGGGAGTTTTGAGACCCAGTACTTC.

The J gene is TRBJ1-3, the V gene TRBV7-6; tentative D call: TRBD1 (5 bases). Germline V gene data show CDR1 as SGHVS and CDR2 as FNYEAQ. V lost 5 bases and J 3 bases, leaving 20 bases between the germline ends. The CDR3 length is 17 residues. The CDR3 loop reads CASSEGPGPQLGNTIYF. The CDR3 DNA follows: TGTGCCAGCAGCGAAGGTCCGGGGCCCCAGCTTGGAAACACCATATATTTT.

V and J are TRBV7-8 and TRBJ1-6; 7 bases line up with TRBD1. The J segment lost 4 bases and the V segment lost 5 bases, leaving 14 bases of the junction unmatched. The CDR3 totals 18 residues. Germline V gene lookup returns CDR1 SGHVS and CDR2 FQNEAQ. CDR3 coding DNA: TGTGCCAGCAGCCAGGAACGTAAGGGACAGATTTATAATTCACCCCTCCACTTT. Protein product: CASSQERKGQIYNSPLHF.

With regard to this clonotype: The junction departs from germline at one end; a sequencing error may be responsible. This chain links TRBV7-6 with TRBJ2-2, with 11 positions matching TRBD2. This CDR3 region has 14 residues. Germline CDR1 SGHVS, CDR2 FNYEAQ. The CDR3 spells CASSQLAGAGELFF. The CDR3 coding sequence is TGTGCTAGCAGCCAACTAGCGGGAGCCGGGGAGCTGTTTTTT. The complete variable domain, with remaining parts taken from reference TRBV7-6 and TRBJ2-2, reads GAGVSQSPRYKVTKRGQDVALRCDPISGHVSLYWYRQALGQGPEFLTYFNYEAQQDKSGLPNDRFSAERPEGSISTLTIQRTEQRDSAMYRCASSQLAGAGELFFGEGSRLTVL.

V usage is TRBV9 and J usage is TRBJ1-1; 8 bases line up with TRBD1. Germline V gene lookup returns CDR1 SGDLS and CDR2 YYNGEE. J gave up 4 bases and V 5 bases, and 10 bases lay outside the gene matches. This CDR3 has 15 residues. The CDR3 coding sequence is TGTGCCAGCAGTTACTGGCAGGGGGCGATCACTGAAGCTTTCTTT. It yields the protein CASSYWQGAITEAFF.

This chain connects TRBV7-9 to TRBJ1-5, with D perhaps matching TRBD1 (6 bases). The germline V and J ends were trimmed by 5 bases and 4 bases, with 15 bases remaining between them. CDR3 length: 15 amino acids. The germline gives CDR1 SEHNR, CDR2 FQNEAQ (reference sequence). This chain's CDR3 is CASSATGSGNQPQHF. The CDR3 coding sequence is TGTGCCAGCAGCGCCACAGGGTCAGGAAATCAGCCCCAGCATTTT.

V usage is TRBV24-1 and J usage is TRBJ1-2; TRBD1 matches at 9 bases. Germline loops: CDR1 KGHDR, CDR2 SFDVKD. J gave up 5 bases and V 10 bases, and 13 bases lay outside the gene matches. This CDR3 is 15 amino acids long. The CDR3 DNA sequence: TGTGCCACTCCCCGCCGGACAGGGGAAAGATATGGCTACACCTTC. Protein sequence: CATPRRTGERYGYTF.